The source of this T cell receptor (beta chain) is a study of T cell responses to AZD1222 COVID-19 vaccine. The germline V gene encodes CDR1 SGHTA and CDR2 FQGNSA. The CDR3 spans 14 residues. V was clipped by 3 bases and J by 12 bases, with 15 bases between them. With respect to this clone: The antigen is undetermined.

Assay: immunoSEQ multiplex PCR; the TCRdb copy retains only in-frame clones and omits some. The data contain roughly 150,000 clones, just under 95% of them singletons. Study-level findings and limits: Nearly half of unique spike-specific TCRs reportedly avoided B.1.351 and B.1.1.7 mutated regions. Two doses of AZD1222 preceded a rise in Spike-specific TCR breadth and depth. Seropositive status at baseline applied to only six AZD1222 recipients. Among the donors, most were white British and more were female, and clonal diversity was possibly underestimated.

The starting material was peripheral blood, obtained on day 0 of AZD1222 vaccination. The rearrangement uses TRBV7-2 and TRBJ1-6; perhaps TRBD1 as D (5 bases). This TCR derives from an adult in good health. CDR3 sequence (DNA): TGTGCCAGCAGCTTTGGGGCCCCCCAACAACCCCTCCACTTT. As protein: CASSFGAPQQPLHF.